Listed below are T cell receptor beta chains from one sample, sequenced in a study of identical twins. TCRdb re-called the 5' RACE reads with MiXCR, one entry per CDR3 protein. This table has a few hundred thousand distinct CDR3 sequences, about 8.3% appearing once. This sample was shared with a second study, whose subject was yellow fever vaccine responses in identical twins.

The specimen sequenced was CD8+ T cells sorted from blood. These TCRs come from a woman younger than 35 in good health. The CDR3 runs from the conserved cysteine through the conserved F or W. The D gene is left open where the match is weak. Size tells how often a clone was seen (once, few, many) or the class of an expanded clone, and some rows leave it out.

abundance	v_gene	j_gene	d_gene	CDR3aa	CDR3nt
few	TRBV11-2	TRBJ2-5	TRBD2	CASSLDLAGGHPQETQYF	TGTGCCAGCAGCTTAGACTTAGCGGGAGGGCACCCCCAAGAGACCCAGTACTTC
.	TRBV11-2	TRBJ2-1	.	CASSLVDNYNEQFF	TGTGCCAGCAGCTTAGTGGACAACTACAATGAGCAGTTCTTC
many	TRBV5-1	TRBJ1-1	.	CASSLGANTEAFF	TGCGCCAGCAGCTTGGGAGCGAACACTGAAGCTTTCTTT
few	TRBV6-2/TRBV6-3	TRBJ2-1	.	CASSLAVGYNEQFF	TGTGCCAGCAGTTTGGCGGTTGGTTACAATGAGCAGTTCTTC
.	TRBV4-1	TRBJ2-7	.	CASSQVISSYEQYF	TGCGCCAGCAGCCAAGTTATCAGCTCCTACGAGCAGTACTTC
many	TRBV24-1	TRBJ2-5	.	CATSDHREGMAETQYF	TGTGCCACCAGTGATCACAGGGAGGGGATGGCGGAGACCCAGTACTTC
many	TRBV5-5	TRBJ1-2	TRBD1	CASSLQGDGYTF	TGTGCCAGCAGCCTGCAGGGGGATGGCTACACCTTC
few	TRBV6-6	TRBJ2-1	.	CASSERYNEQFF	TGTGCCAGCTCGGAGCGGTACAATGAGCAGTTCTTC
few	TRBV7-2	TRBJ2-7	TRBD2	CASSYKGLATYEQYF	TGTGCCAGCAGCTATAAGGGACTAGCAACATACGAGCAGTACTTC
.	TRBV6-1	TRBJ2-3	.	CASNQGNTDTQYF	TGTGCCAGCAACCAGGGGAACACAGATACGCAGTATTTT
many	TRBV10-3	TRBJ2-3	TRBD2	CAISETSGMPTDTQYF	TGTGCCATCAGTGAGACTAGCGGGATGCCAACAGATACGCAGTATTTT
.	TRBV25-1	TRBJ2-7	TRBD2	CASSDWTSGGTEQYF	TGTGCCAGCAGTGATTGGACTAGCGGGGGAACCGAGCAGTACTTC
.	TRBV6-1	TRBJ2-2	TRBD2	CASSQQGAGITGELFF	TGTGCCAGCAGCCAGCAAGGAGCGGGAATTACCGGGGAGCTGTTTTTT
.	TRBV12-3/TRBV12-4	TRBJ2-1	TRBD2	CASSSFGVPTSGRRDEQFF	TGTGCCAGCAGTTCATTCGGGGTCCCGACTAGCGGGAGACGCGATGAGCAGTTCTTC
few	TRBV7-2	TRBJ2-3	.	CASRSRKISDTQYF	TGTGCCAGCAGGTCCCGCAAAATCTCAGATACGCAGTATTTT
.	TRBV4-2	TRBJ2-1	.	CASSQEGQGIPYNEQFF	TGTGCCAGCAGCCAAGAAGGCCAGGGCATACCCTACAATGAGCAGTTCTTC
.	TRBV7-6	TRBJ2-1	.	CASRGQLDNEQFF	TGTGCCAGCAGAGGACAATTGGACAATGAGCAGTTCTTC